The clone carrying this T cell receptor beta chain was seen repeatedly, ten times or more. These data come from a study of T cells in Graves' hyperthyroidism and ophthalmopathy. The study based diagnoses on clinical symptoms, serum thyroxine and TRAb, thyroid ultrasound and orbital computed tomography. From RNA transcripts, TCR beta CDR3 regions were amplified. HTBI primers drove first-round RT-PCR of the TCR CDR3. TCRdb independently ran MiXCR on the multiplex PCR reads; one entry per CDR3 protein. The top ten clones hold around 32% of a sample with about 250,000 distinct CDR3 sequences, approximately 23% of them seen once. The receptor's source is a middle-aged woman with Graves' ophthalmopathy. The specimen sequenced was blood.

CDR3 in DNA: TGTGCCAGCAGCTCGGAGGGTTCATCCGGGGAGCTGTTTTTT. Translated: CASSSEGSSGELFF. The chain recombines TRBV13 with TRBJ2-2, with D possibly being TRBD2 (6 bases). CDR1 and CDR2 (germline): PRHDT, FYEKMQ (reference sequence). CDR3 length: 14 residues. Trimming removed 4 bases from V and 6 bases from J, with 12 bases in between.